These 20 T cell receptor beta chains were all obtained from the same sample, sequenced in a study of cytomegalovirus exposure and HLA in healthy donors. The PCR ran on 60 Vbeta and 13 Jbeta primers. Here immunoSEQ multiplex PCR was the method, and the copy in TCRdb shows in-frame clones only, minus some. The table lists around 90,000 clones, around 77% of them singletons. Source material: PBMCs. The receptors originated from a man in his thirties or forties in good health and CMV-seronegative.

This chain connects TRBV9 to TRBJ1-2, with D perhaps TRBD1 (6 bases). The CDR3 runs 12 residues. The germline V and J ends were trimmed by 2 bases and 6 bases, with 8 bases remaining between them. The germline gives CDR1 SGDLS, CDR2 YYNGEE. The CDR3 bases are TGTGCCAGCAGCGTTTGGGGGCATGGCTACACCTTC. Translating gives CASSVWGHGYTF.

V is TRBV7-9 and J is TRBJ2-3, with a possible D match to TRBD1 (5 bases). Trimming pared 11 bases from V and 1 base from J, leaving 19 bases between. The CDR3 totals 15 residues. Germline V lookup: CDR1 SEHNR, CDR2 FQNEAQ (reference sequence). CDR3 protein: CAADSYRSGTDTQYF. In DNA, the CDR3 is TGTGCCGCAGATAGCTACAGGTCCGGCACAGATACGCAGTATTTT.

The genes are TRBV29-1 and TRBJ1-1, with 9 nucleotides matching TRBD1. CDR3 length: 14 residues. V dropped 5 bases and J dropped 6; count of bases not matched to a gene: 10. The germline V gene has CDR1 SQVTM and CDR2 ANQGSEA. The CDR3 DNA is TGCAGCGTTCAGGATGGGACAGGGATTGCTGAAGCTTTCTTT. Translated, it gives CSVQDGTGIAEAFF.

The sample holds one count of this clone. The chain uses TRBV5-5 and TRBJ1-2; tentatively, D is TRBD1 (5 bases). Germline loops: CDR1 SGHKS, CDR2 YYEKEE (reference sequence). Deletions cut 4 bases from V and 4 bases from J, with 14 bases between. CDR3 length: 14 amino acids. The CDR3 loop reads CASSPPEGSYGYTF. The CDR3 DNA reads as TGTGCCAGCAGCCCCCCGGAGGGGAGCTATGGCTACACCTTC.

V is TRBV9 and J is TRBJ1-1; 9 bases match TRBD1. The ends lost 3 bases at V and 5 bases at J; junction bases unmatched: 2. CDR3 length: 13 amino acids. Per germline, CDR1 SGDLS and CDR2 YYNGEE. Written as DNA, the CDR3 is TGTGCCAGCAGCGGGACAGGGGATACTGAAGCTTTCTTT. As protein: CASSGTGDTEAFF.

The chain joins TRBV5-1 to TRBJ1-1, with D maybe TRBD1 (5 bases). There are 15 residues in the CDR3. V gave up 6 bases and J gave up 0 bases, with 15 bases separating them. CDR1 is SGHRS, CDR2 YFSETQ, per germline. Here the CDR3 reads CASTKLWGVNTEAFF. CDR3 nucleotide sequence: TGCGCCAGCACTAAATTGTGGGGGGTGAACACTGAAGCTTTCTTT.

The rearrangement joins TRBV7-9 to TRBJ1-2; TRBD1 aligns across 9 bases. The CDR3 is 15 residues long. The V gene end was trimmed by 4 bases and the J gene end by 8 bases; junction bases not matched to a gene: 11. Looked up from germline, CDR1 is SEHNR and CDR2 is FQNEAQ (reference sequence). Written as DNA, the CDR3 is TGTGCCAGCAGCTCGAGGGACAGGGAAAGAGGGGGCTACACCTTC. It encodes CASSSRDRERGGYTF.

CDR3: CASSRQGLETQYF. In DNA, the CDR3 is TGTGCCAGTAGTCGACAGGGTCTGGAGACCCAGTACTTC. This chain connects TRBV19 to TRBJ2-5; 7 bases match TRBD1. V lost 5 bases and J lost 5; bases outside the gene matches: 5. This CDR3 spans 13 amino acids. Per the germline V gene, CDR1 is LNHDA and CDR2 is SQIVND (reference sequence). Complete variable domain (other parts from reference TRBV19 and TRBJ2-5): DGGITQSPKYLFRKEGQNVTLSCEQNLNHDAMYWYRQDPGQGLRLIYYSQIVNDFQKGDIAEGYSVSREKKESFPLTVTSAQKNPTAFYLCASSRQGLETQYFGPGTRLLVL.

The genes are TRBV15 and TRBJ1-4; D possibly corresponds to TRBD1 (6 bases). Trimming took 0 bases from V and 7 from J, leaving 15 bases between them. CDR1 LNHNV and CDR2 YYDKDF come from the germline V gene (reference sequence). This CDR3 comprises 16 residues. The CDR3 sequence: CATSREGGVGGEKLFF. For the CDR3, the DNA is TGTGCCACCAGCAGAGAAGGGGGAGTAGGCGGTGAAAAACTGTTTTTT. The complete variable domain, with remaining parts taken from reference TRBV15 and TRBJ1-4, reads DAMVIQNPRYQVTQFGKPVTLSCSQTLNHNVMYWYQQKSSQAPKLLFHYYDKDFNNEADTPDNFQSRRPNTSFCFLDIRSPGLGDTAMYLCATSREGGVGGEKLFFGSGTQLSVL.

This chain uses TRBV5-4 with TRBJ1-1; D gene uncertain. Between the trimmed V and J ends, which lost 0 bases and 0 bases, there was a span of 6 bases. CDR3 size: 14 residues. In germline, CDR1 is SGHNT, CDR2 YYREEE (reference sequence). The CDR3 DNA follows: TGTGCCAGCAGCTTGGTAGCGTTGAACACTGAAGCTTTCTTT. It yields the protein CASSLVALNTEAFF.

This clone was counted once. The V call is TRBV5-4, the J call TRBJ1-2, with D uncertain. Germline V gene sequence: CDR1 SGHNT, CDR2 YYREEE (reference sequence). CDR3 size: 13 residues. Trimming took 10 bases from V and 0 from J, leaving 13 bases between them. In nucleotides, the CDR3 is TGTGCCTTCCTAGAGGCAGCTAACTATGGCTACACCTTC. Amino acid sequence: CAFLEAANYGYTF. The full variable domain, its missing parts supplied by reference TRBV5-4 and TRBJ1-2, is ETGVTQSPTHLIKTRGQQVTLRCSSQSGHNTVSWYQQALGQGPQFIFQYYREEENGRGNFPPRFSGLQFPNYSSELNVNALELDDSALYLCAFLEAANYGYTFGSGTRLTVV.

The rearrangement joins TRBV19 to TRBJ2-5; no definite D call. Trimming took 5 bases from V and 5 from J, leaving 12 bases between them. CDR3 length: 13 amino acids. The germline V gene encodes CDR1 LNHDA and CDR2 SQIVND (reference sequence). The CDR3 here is CASSGPGSETQYF. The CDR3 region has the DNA TGTGCCAGTAGTGGTCCAGGTTCTGAGACCCAGTACTTC.

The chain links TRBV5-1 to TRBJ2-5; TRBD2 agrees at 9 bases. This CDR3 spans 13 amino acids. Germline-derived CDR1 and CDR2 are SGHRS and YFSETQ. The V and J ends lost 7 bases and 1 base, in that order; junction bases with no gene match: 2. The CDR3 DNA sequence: TGCGCCAGCGGGCGGGGGGGCCAAGAGACCCAGTACTTC. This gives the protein CASGRGGQETQYF. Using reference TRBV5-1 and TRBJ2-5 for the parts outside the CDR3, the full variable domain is KAGVTQTPRYLIKTRGQQVTLSCSPISGHRSVSWYQQTPGQGLQFLFEYFSETQRNKGNFPGRFSGRQFSNSRSEMNVSTLELGDSALYLCASGRGGQETQYFGPGTRLLVL.

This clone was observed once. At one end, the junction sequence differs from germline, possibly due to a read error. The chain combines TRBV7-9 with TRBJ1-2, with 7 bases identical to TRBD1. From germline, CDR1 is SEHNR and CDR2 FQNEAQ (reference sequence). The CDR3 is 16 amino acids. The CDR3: CSSSLDTGVRDYGYTF. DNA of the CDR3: TGTTCCAGCAGCTTAGACACAGGGGTGCGGGACTATGGCTACACCTTC.

The CDR3 reads CASSPQITGTDEELFF. The CDR3 nucleotides read TGTGCCAGCTCACCACAAATCACAGGGACGGACGAGGAGCTGTTTTTT. V is TRBV18 and J is TRBJ2-2; D is perhaps TRBD1 (6 bases). The CDR3 is made up of 16 amino acids. Germline-derived CDR1 and CDR2 are KGHSH and LQKENI. V was clipped by 1 base and J by 10 bases, with 19 bases between them. Based on the CDR3 plus reference TRBV18 and TRBJ2-2, the full variable domain is NAGVMQNPRHLVRRRGQEARLRCSPMKGHSHVYWYRQLPEEGLKFMVYLQKENIIDESGMPKERFSAEFPKEGPSILRIQQVVRGDSAAYFCASSPQITGTDEELFFGEGSRLTVL.

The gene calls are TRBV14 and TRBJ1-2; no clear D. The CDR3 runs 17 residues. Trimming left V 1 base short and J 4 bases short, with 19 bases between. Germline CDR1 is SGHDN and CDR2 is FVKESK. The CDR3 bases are TGTGCCAGCAGCCAAGGAGGGCAGAGCCCTACCCTCTATGGCTACACCTTC. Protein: CASSQGGQSPTLYGYTF. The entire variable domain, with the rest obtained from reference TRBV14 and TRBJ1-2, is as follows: EAGVTQFPSHSVIEKGQTVTLRCDPISGHDNLYWYRRVMGKEIKFLLHFVKESKQDESGMPNNRFLAERTGGTYSTLKVQPAELEDSGVYFCASSQGGQSPTLYGYTFGSGTRLTVV.

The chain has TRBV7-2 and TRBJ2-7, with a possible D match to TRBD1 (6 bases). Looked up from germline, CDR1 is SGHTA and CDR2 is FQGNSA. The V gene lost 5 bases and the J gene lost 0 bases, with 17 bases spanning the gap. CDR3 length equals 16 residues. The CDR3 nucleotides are TGTGCCAGCAGCCTGCTTGGCAGGGGAAGCTCCTACGAGCAGTACTTC. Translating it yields CASSLLGRGSSYEQYF.

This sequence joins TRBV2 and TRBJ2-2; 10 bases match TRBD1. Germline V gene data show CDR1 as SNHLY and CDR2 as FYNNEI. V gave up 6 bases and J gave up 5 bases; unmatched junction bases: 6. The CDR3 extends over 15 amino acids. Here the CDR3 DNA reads TGTGCCAGCAGATCCGGGACAGGGGAGACCGGGGAGCTGTTTTTT. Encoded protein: CASRSGTGETGELFF.

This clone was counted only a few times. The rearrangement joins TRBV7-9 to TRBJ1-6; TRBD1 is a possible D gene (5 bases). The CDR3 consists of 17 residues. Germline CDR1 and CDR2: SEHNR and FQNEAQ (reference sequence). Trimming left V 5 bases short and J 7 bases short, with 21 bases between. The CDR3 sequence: CASSINTRAHENSPLHF. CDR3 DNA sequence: TGTGCCAGCAGCATAAATACCAGGGCGCACGAGAATTCACCCCTCCACTTT.

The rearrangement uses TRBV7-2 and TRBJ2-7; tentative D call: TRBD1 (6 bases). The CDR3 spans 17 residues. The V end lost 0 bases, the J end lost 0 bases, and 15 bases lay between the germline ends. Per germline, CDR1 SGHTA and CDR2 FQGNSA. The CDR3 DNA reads TGTGCCAGCAGCTTAGCCTACAGGGTCGATACCTCCTACGAGCAGTACTTC. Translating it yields CASSLAYRVDTSYEQYF.